Presented here are 32 T cell receptor beta chains from one specimen sequenced in a study of CD8+CD57+ T cells in acquired aplastic anemia. The study profiled TCR beta VDJ and CDR3 using genomic DNA as template. In TCRdb, the reads were re-called with MiXCR into one record per CDR3 protein. The sample has hundreds of thousands of distinct CDR3 sequences, about two thirds seen once. Sequenced material: sorted CD4+, CD8+, or CD8+CD57+ T cells (not recorded which) from PBMCs. These receptors all come from a human donor in good health, serving as a control.

A note on this clonotype: One end of the junction varies from germline; a read error may be responsible. J is TRBJ1-6 and V is TRBV11-3, with D tentatively TRBD1 (5 bases). The germline CDR1 and CDR2 sequences are SGHNT and YENEEA. The CDR3 totals 16 residues. The CDR3 DNA follows: TGTGCCACCAGCACCAAGCGGACACTCAATGATTCACCCCTCCACTTT. It encodes CATSTKRTLNDSPLHF. The whole variable domain, remainder taken from reference TRBV11-3 and TRBJ1-6, is EAGVVQSPRYKIIEKKQPVAFWCNPISGHNTLYWYLQNLGQGPELLIRYENEEAVDDSQLPKDRFSAERLKGVDSTLKIQPAELGDSAVYLCATSTKRTLNDSPLHFGNGTRLTVT.

The chain carries TRBV3-1 and TRBJ2-7, with D perhaps being TRBD1 or TRBD2 (6 bases each). V was clipped by 1 base and J by 9 bases, with 19 bases between them. The CDR3 extends over 15 amino acids. The germline V gene has CDR1 LGHDT and CDR2 YNNKEL (reference sequence). CDR3 loop: CASSQVSGGTSGQYF. The CDR3 DNA follows: TGTGCCAGCAGCCAAGTCAGCGGAGGGACATCGGGGCAGTACTTC.

This clonotype was found a few times. This may be a read error, as it is one base from a much larger clone. The rearrangement joins TRBV7-9 to TRBJ2-1; 7 bases agree with TRBD2. The CDR3 spans 14 residues. Germline CDR1 reads SEHNR; CDR2 reads FQNEAQ (reference sequence). The CDR3 DNA follows: TGTGCCAGCAGCTCTGCCGGGGGGTACAATGAGCAGCTCTTC. Its protein is CASSSAGGYNEQLF.

The CDR3: CSAQDLQRLHTQYF. In DNA form, the CDR3 reads TGCAGTGCTCAAGACCTACAGCGCCTGCATACGCAGTATTTT. This sequence joins TRBV20-1 and TRBJ2-3, with D uncertain. Germline CDR1 and CDR2: DFQATT and SNEGSKA (reference sequence). The CDR3 is made up of 14 amino acids. V was cut by 5 bases and J by 7 bases, with 19 bases left in between.

This chain uses TRBV6-6 with TRBJ1-6; D is possibly TRBD1 (5 bases). The CDR3 is 15 residues long. Trimming pared 10 bases from V and 9 bases from J, leaving 22 bases between. The germline V gene encodes CDR1 MNHNY and CDR2 SVGAGI (reference sequence). As DNA, the CDR3 is TGTGCCAACGGGCGAGTGGCAGGGAGAGGTTCACCCCTCCACTTT. Residues: CANGRVAGRGSPLHF.

In the case of this clonotype: An end of the junction does not agree with germline; a read error may underlie this. CDR3 in DNA: TGTGCCAGCAGCCGCCTCGGGACAGGGTCACGTCAGCCTCAGCATTTT. Residues: CASSRLGTGSRQPQHF. The rearrangement links TRBV12-3 or TRBV12-4 to TRBJ1-5, with TRBD1 identical over 9 bases. The CDR3 loop spans 16 amino acids.

The rearrangement joins TRBV7-8 to TRBJ2-7; D perhaps matches TRBD2 (5 bases). CDR3 length: 16 residues. With 1 base removed from V and 10 bases from J, the gap between germline ends came to 23 bases. The germline gives CDR1 SGHVS, CDR2 FQNEAQ. This chain's CDR3 is CASSLGFDYGYTFQYF. The CDR3 nucleotides read TGTGCCAGCAGCTTAGGTTTTGACTATGGCTACACCTTCCAGTACTTC. Complete variable domain (other parts from reference TRBV7-8 and TRBJ2-7): GAGVSQSPRYKVAKRGQDVALRCDPISGHVSLFWYQQALGQGPEFLTYFQNEAQLDKSGLPSDRFFAERPEGSVSTLKIQRTQQEDSAVYLCASSLGFDYGYTFQYFGPGTRLTVT.

The V call is TRBV6-9, the J call TRBJ1-5; TRBD1 is a possible D gene (5 bases). Germline V CDR1 and CDR2: MNHGY, SVAAGI. V was clipped by 10 bases and J by 6 bases, with 19 bases between them. This CDR3 spans 14 amino acids. This CDR3 reads CATRPGGGAQPQHF. The DNA for the CDR3 is TGTGCCACCCGGCCGGGGGGAGGAGCTCAGCCCCAGCATTTT.

This clonotype was detected many times. The V gene is TRBV6-2 or TRBV6-3, the J gene TRBJ1-2; no clear D gene. The CDR3 is 13 amino acids. Germline CDR1 reads MNHEY; CDR2 reads SVGEGT. Between the trimmed V and J ends, which lost 2 bases and 3 bases, there was a span of 7 bases. This CDR3 is CASSYGPDYGYTF. The CDR3 bases are TGTGCCAGCAGTTACGGCCCAGACTATGGCTACACCTTC.

There are many counts of this clonotype. The chain combines TRBV11-3 with TRBJ2-2, with TRBD1 matching 8 bases. Germline V gene lookup returns CDR1 SGHNT and CDR2 YENEEA. V was pared by 5 bases and J by 7 bases, with 6 bases of the junction left unmatched. This CDR3 spans 14 amino acids. The CDR3 is CASSTRTGHGELFF. The CDR3 DNA reads as TGTGCCAGCAGCACCAGGACAGGGCACGGGGAGCTGTTTTTT.

Concerning this clonotype: Just one base apart from a much larger clone, this may be a read error. CDR3: CASSLEGFNRPQHF. As DNA, the CDR3 is TGTGCCAGCAGCTTAGAAGGGTTCAATCGGCCCCAGCATTTT. V usage is TRBV2 and J usage is TRBJ1-5; no definite D call. This CDR3 is 14 amino acids long. Germline CDR1 SNHLY, CDR2 FYNNEI.

The CDR3 nucleotides are TGTGCCAGCAGCTTACATGGTCTTGGTGTATACGAGCAGTACTTC. Protein: CASSLHGLGVYEQYF. This chain connects TRBV7-2 to TRBJ2-7; no reliable D call. Looked up from germline, CDR1 is SGHTA and CDR2 is FQGNSA. The CDR3 contains 15 residues. The V and J ends lost 2 bases and 4 bases respectively, with 15 bases between them.

The chain couples TRBV7-6 to TRBJ2-5; TRBD2 matches at 12 bases. The CDR3 extends over 18 amino acids. Germline CDR1 SGHVS, CDR2 FNYEAQ. V lost 2 bases and J lost 2; bases outside the gene matches: 9. The CDR3: CASSLLAGGLGKQETQYF. The CDR3 nucleotides read TGTGCCAGCAGCTTACTAGCGGGGGGGCTCGGGAAACAAGAGACCCAGTACTTC.

V usage is TRBV19 and J usage is TRBJ2-7, with D possibly being TRBD1 (5 bases). Germline V gene lookup returns CDR1 LNHDA and CDR2 SQIVND (reference sequence). V was cut by 1 base and J by 5 bases, with 6 bases left in between. The CDR3 is 12 residues long. The CDR3 nucleotides are TGTGCCAGTAGTATAGGACAGAACGAGCAGTACTTC. Its protein product is CASSIGQNEQYF.

The rearrangement joins TRBV9 to TRBJ2-7; D is ambiguous. Germline CDR1 reads SGDLS; CDR2 reads YYNGEE. Trimming took off 1 base at V and 11 bases at J, with 22 bases between the two ends. The CDR3 length is 15 residues. In DNA form, the CDR3 reads TGTGCCAGCAGCGTATACAAGGACCAACACTACTTCGAGTACTTC. This gives the protein CASSVYKDQHYFEYF.

This clonotype was picked up many times. J is TRBJ1-2 and V is TRBV10-3; D remains unclear. The germline V and J ends were trimmed by 6 bases and 3 bases, with 11 bases remaining between them. Per the germline V gene, CDR1 is ENHRY and CDR2 is SYGVKD. This CDR3 has 13 residues. As DNA, the CDR3 is TGTGCCATCAGAGGACGGTTCGACTATGGCTACACCTTC. It yields the protein CAIRGRFDYGYTF.

This clonotype has a single count. The V and J genes are TRBV7-3 and TRBJ2-5; either TRBD1 or TRBD2 may fit D (5 bases each). The DNA end lines up better with TRBJ2-1; the J call may be wrong. The germline V gene has CDR1 SGHTA and CDR2 FQGTGA. This CDR3 has 14 residues. The CDR3 bases are TGTGCCAGCAGCCCAGTCGGGTTTGGGACGACCCAGTTCTTC. Translation gives CASSPVGFGTTQFF.

With regard to this clonotype: The junction and the germline gene differ at one end; a read error may be behind it. The J gene is TRBJ2-7, the V gene TRBV5-1; D ambiguous. CDR1 and CDR2 (germline): SGHRS, YFSETQ. This CDR3 comprises 13 residues. CDR3 nucleotide sequence: TGTGCCAGCAGCTGGTCCAGAACCACCATGCAGTACTTC. Protein sequence: CASSWSRTTMQYF.

This clonotype was seen once. The chain recombines TRBV5-5 with TRBJ1-3, with 9 bases aligning to TRBD1. The germline gives CDR1 SGHKS, CDR2 YYEKEE (reference sequence). This CDR3 has 15 amino acids. The trim removed 5 bases at V and 4 bases at J, leaving 7 bases unmatched. CDR3 DNA sequence: TGTGCCAGCAGTTCCACCGGGACAGGGGGAAACACCATATATTTT. Protein product: CASSSTGTGGNTIYF.

Comments on this clonotype: This may come from a read error, since a much larger clone is one base off. The chain employs TRBV19 and TRBJ2-2; D unresolved. The DNA end favors TRBJ1-3, so the J call may be wrong. The CDR3 is 15 residues long. Germline V gives CDR1 LNHDA, CDR2 SQIVND (reference sequence). The chain's CDR3 is CASSLRFRSGNAIYF. The CDR3 DNA is TGTGCCAGCAGCTTGAGGTTCCGGTCTGGAAACGCCATATATTTT.

Comments on this clonotype: The missing conserved phenylalanine or tryptophan at the end of this CDR3 makes a read error likely. This chain links TRBV7-9 with TRBJ2-3; D is perhaps TRBD1 or TRBD2 (5 bases each). The V end lost 6 bases, the J end lost 4 bases, and 23 bases lay between the germline ends. The CDR3 consists of 17 residues. CDR1 SEHNR and CDR2 FQNEAQ come from the germline V gene (reference sequence). The CDR3 region has the DNA TGTGCCAGCAGTCAAAGGGCAGGATGGGGACGCGCAGATACGCAGTATTCT. Its protein product is CASSQRAGWGRADTQYS.

The sample holds a few counts of this clonotype. J is TRBJ2-7 and V is TRBV5-1; D is uncertain. CDR3 length equals 14 residues. CDR1 is SGHRS, CDR2 YFSETQ, per germline. V was pared by 0 bases and J by 0 bases, with 7 bases between. The CDR3 protein is CASSLEGGSYEQYF. The CDR3 DNA follows: TGCGCCAGCAGCTTGGAAGGTGGCTCCTACGAGCAGTACTTC.

This clonotype was seen a handful of times. This chain connects TRBV20-1 to TRBJ2-7; no definite D call. Deletions cut 3 bases from V and 4 bases from J, with 13 bases between. Germline V gene sequence: CDR1 DFQATT, CDR2 SNEGSKA (reference sequence). CDR3 length equals 13 residues. The CDR3, as DNA: TGCAGTGCTAGCGACGACCGGAGTTACGAGCAGTACTTC. Residues: CSASDDRSYEQYF.

This clonotype was recorded many times. The chain employs TRBV5-8 and TRBJ2-5, with D possibly being TRBD1 (5 bases). CDR3 size: 15 residues. CDR1 SGHTS and CDR2 YDEGEE come from the germline V gene. Trimming stripped 2 bases from V and 5 bases from J, with 16 bases between. The DNA for the CDR3 is TGTGCCAGCAGCTTTGGCCGCACAGGTCGGGAGACCCAGTACTTC. Its protein product is CASSFGRTGRETQYF.

This chain links TRBV7-2 with TRBJ2-6; D unclear. The CDR3 totals 17 residues. CDR1 and CDR2 from the germline V gene are SGHTA and FQGNSA. The V and J ends lost 0 bases and 0 bases respectively, with 9 bases between them. The DNA for the CDR3 is TGTGCCAGCAGCTTAGCTGGACGGAGCTCTGGGGCCAACGTCCTGACTTTC. Amino acid sequence: CASSLAGRSSGANVLTF. Complete variable domain (other parts from reference TRBV7-2 and TRBJ2-6): GAGVSQSPSNKVTEKGKDVELRCDPISGHTALYWYRQSLGQGLEFLIYFQGNSAPDKSGLPSDRFSAERTGGSVSTLTIQRTQQEDSAVYLCASSLAGRSSGANVLTFGAGSRLTVL.

This clonotype was observed many times. This chain uses TRBV10-3 with TRBJ1-2, with D perhaps matching TRBD1 (6 bases). This CDR3 spans 13 amino acids. The V gene lost 3 bases and the J gene lost 2 bases, with 7 bases spanning the gap. Germline CDR1 reads ENHRY; CDR2 reads SYGVKD. CDR3 in DNA: TGTGCCATCAGTGAACAGGGAAACTATGGCTACACCTTC. Protein: CAISEQGNYGYTF.

Remarks on this clonotype: The junction shows a germline mismatch at one end, possibly a read error. The chain joins TRBV7-7 to TRBJ2-7, with D perhaps matching TRBD1 (6 bases). The length of the CDR3 is 14 residues. Germline values: CDR1 SSHAT, CDR2 FNYEAQ (reference sequence). CDR3 sequence: CAGSPGTSYYEQYF. CDR3 in DNA: TGTGCCGGCAGCCCCGGGACAAGCTACTACGAGCAGTACTTC.

A note on this clonotype: Germline and junction disagree at one end, which may indicate a read error. The gene calls are TRBV10-3 and TRBJ2-7, with D tentatively TRBD2 (6 bases). The CDR3 covers 14 residues. The germline V gene encodes CDR1 ENHRY and CDR2 SYGVKD. CDR3 bases: TGTGCCAGCAGTCGAGGAGGGCCCACCTACGAGCAGTACTTC. As protein: CASSRGGPTYEQYF.

The chain joins TRBV24-1 to TRBJ2-7; D could derive from TRBD1 or TRBD2 (5 bases each). V was pared by 3 bases and J by 12 bases, with 14 bases between. Germline V gene data show CDR1 as KGHDR and CDR2 as SFDVKD. CDR3 length: 12 residues. CDR3 bases: TGTGCCACCAGTGATGACTGGGGGACCCGGTACTTC. This gives the protein CATSDDWGTRYF.

In this sample, this clonotype turned up once. This chain links TRBV10-3 with TRBJ1-2; 8 bases agree with TRBD1. This CDR3 is built from 15 residues. V was pared by 3 bases and J by 2 bases, with 5 bases of the junction left unmatched. The germline V gene encodes CDR1 ENHRY and CDR2 SYGVKD. The CDR3 region is CAISDMAGGNYGYTF. The CDR3, as DNA: TGTGCCATCAGTGACATGGCAGGGGGCAACTATGGCTACACCTTC.

The V call is TRBV5-1, the J call TRBJ1-5; D call uncertain. Germline V gene lookup returns CDR1 SGHRS and CDR2 YFSETQ. With 9 bases removed from V and 6 bases from J, the gap between germline ends came to 19 bases. This CDR3 comprises 14 residues. Written as DNA, the CDR3 is TGCGCCACCGGCTACGGAACGGGGAGTCAGCCCCAGCATTTT. It is translated as CATGYGTGSQPQHF.

The chain uses TRBV7-8 and TRBJ2-5; perhaps TRBD1 as D (5 bases). The germline V gene encodes CDR1 SGHVS and CDR2 FQNEAQ. CDR3 length: 15 amino acids. V was trimmed by 4 bases and J by 1 base, leaving 13 bases between them. The CDR3 DNA follows: TGTGCCAGCAGCTCCTTAGGGGTTAGCCAAGAGACCCAGTACTTC. Protein sequence: CASSSLGVSQETQYF.